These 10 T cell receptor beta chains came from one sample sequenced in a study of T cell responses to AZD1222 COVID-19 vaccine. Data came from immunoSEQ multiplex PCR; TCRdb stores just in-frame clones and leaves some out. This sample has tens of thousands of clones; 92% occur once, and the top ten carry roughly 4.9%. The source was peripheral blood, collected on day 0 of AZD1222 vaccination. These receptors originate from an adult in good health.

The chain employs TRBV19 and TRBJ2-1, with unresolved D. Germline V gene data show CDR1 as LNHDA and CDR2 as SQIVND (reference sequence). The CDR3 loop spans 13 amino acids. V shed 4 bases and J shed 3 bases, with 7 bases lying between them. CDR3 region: CASSRKNYNEQFF. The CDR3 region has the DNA TGTGCCAGTAGTAGGAAGAACTACAATGAGCAGTTCTTC.

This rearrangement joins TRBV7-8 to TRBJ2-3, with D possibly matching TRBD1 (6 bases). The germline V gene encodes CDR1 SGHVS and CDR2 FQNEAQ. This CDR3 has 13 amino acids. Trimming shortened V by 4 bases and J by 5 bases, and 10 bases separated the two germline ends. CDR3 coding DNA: TGTGCCAGCAGCTCGTACAGGGAAGATACGCAGTATTTT. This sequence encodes CASSSYREDTQYF.

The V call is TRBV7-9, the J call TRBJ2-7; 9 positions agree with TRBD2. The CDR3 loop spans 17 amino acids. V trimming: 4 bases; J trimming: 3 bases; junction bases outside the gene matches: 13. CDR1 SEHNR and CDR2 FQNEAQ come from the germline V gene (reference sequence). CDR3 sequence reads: CASSSLPWTSVLYEQYF. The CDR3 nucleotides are TGTGCCAGCAGCTCCCTTCCTTGGACTAGCGTCCTCTACGAGCAGTACTTC.

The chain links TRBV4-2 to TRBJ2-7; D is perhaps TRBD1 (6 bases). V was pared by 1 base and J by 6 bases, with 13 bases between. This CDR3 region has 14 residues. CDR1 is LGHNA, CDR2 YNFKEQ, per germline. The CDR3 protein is CASSQVVGAPEQYF. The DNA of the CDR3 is TGTGCCAGCAGCCAAGTGGTGGGGGCTCCCGAGCAGTACTTC.

CDR3: CASSSPDTQYF. CDR3 nucleotide sequence: TGTGCCAGCAGTTCTCCGGATACGCAGTATTTT. The rearrangement joins TRBV28 to TRBJ2-3; D ambiguous. Trimming removed 4 bases at V and 6 bases at J, with 5 bases between. Germline CDR1 is MDHEN and CDR2 is SYDVKM. The CDR3 loop spans 11 amino acids.

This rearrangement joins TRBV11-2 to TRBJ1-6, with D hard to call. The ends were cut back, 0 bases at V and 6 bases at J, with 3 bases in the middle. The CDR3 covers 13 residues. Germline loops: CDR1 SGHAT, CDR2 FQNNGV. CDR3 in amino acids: CASSLEANSPLHF. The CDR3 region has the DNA TGTGCCAGCAGCTTAGAGGCTAATTCACCCCTCCACTTT.

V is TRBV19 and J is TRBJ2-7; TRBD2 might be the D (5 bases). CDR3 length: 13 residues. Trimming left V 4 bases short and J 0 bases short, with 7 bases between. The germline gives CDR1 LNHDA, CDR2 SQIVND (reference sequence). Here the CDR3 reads CASSREGSYEQYF. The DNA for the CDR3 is TGTGCCAGTAGTAGAGAGGGCTCCTACGAGCAGTACTTC. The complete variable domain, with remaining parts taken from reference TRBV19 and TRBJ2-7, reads DGGITQSPKYLFRKEGQNVTLSCEQNLNHDAMYWYRQDPGQGLRLIYYSQIVNDFQKGDIAEGYSVSREKKESFPLTVTSAQKNPTAFYLCASSREGSYEQYFGPGTRLTVT.

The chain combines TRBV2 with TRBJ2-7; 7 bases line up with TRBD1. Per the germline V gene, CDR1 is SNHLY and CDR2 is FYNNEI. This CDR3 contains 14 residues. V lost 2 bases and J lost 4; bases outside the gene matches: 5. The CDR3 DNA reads TGTGCCAGCAGTGAACAGGGGGTGATGTACGAGCAGTACTTC. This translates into CASSEQGVMYEQYF.

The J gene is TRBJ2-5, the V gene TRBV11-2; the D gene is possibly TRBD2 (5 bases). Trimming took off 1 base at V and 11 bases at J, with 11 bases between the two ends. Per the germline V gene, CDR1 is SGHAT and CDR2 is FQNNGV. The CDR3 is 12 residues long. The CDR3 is CASSLGSVVQYF. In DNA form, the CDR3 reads TGTGCCAGCAGCTTAGGTAGCGTGGTTCAGTACTTC. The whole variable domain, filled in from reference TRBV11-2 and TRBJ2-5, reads EAGVAQSPRYKIIEKRQSVAFWCNPISGHATLYWYQQILGQGPKLLIQFQNNGVVDDSQLPKDRFSAERLKGVDSTLKIQPAKLEDSAVYLCASSLGSVVQYFGPGTRLLVL.

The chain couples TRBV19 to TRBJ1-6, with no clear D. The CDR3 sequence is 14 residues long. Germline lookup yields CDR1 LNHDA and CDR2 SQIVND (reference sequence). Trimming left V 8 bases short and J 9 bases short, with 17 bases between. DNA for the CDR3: TGTGCCAGTCGCACAGTCGAGCATGGTTCACCCCTCCACTTT. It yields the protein CASRTVEHGSPLHF.